The 3 T cell receptor beta chains reported below all come from one sample, sequenced in a study of T-cell reconstitution after alpha-beta-depleted transplantation in children. Preparing the TCRbeta library involved the use of unique molecular identifiers. TCRdb redid the calling of the PCR reads with MiXCR, one entry per CDR3 protein. The profile shows roughly 100,000 distinct CDR3 sequences, under 9% of them singletons. Sequences were derived from PBMCs, sampled before TCRalphabeta/CD19-depleted stem cell transplant. The receptors originated from a boy aged 2-15 years with acute lymphoblastic leukemia, due to receive a stem cell transplant.

This clonotype was recorded at least ten times. The chain employs TRBV5-1 and TRBJ1-2; no reliable D call. CDR1 SGHRS and CDR2 YFSETQ come from the germline V gene. The CDR3 consists of 16 residues. V shed 4 bases and J shed 3 bases, with 19 bases lying between them. This CDR3 is CASSQESLSNDYGYTF. CDR3 sequence (DNA): TGCGCCAGCAGCCAGGAGTCGCTATCTAACGACTATGGCTACACCTTC.

This chain uses TRBV6-2 or TRBV6-3 with TRBJ2-1; D is perhaps TRBD2 (6 bases). Germline CDR1 MNHEY, CDR2 SVGEGT. The CDR3 runs to 14 residues. V was cut by 8 bases and J by 0 bases, with 11 bases left in between. The CDR3 here is CASGLGGSYNEQFF. The CDR3 region has the DNA TGTGCCAGCGGGCTGGGGGGCTCCTACAATGAGCAGTTCTTC.

The V gene is TRBV20-1, the J gene TRBJ1-2, with unresolved D. V lost 6 bases and J lost 3, with 5 bases in between. CDR1 and CDR2 from the germline V gene are DFQATT and SNEGSKA (reference sequence). The CDR3 is made up of 10 amino acids. DNA of the CDR3: TGCAGTGCCACCCACTATGGCTACACCTTC. This translates into CSATHYGYTF.